This TCR beta chain was documented in a study of CD8 T cells in ankylosing spondylitis. The CDR3 runs to 11 residues. The germline V and J ends were trimmed by 2 bases and 5 bases, with 4 bases remaining between them. The germline gives CDR1 SGHDT, CDR2 YYEEEE. This clonotype has ten or more counts. TCRdb passed the 5' RACE reads through MiXCR, listing each CDR3 protein once. The sample has 200,000 to 300,000 distinct CDR3 sequences, under 12% seen once. The chain couples TRBV5-6 to TRBJ1-2; D remains unclear. The sample was blood, either unsorted or a sorted T cell fraction (not recorded which). The sequence derives from a male donor with ankylosing spondylitis or in good health (not recorded which). CDR3 sequence reads: CASSFGYGYTF. CDR3 nucleotides: TGTGCCAGCAGCTTTGGTTATGGCTACACCTTC. Full variable domain (outside the CDR3, taken from reference TRBV5-6 and TRBJ1-2): DAGVTQSPTHLIKTRGQQVTLRCSPKSGHDTVSWYQQALGQGPQFIFQYYEEEERQRGNFPDRFSGHQFPNYSSELNVNALLLGDSALYLCASSFGYGYTFGSGTRLTVV.